This T cell receptor (beta chain) is from a study of cytomegalovirus exposure and HLA in healthy donors. Background on the study: Most donors, around 81% of approximately 400 genotyped, fell in the Caucasian-associated ancestry cluster.

In regard to this clone: No antigen is known for it.

Amplification used 60 Vbeta primers and 13 Jbeta primers. The table came from immunoSEQ multiplex PCR; TCRdb's copy has only in-frame clones and leaves some out. The repertoire consists of 160,000 or so clones, with approximately 80% occurring once and the leading ten covering over 1.5%. Germline V gene data show CDR1 as SGHTS and CDR2 as YDEGEE. Trimming left V 4 bases short and J 2 bases short, with 13 bases between. This CDR3 has 14 residues. Study-level results: Trimming of TCR beta V- and J-genes showed a link, identified in a later analysis, to a missense DCLRE1C variant.

Sequencing was carried out using PBMCs. The TCR originated in a woman aged 18-29 years in good health and CMV-seronegative. The V and J genes are TRBV5-8 and TRBJ2-7; D is ambiguous. The CDR3 DNA is TGTGCCAGCAGCCGCCCGACACTTACCTACGAGCAGTACTTC. Protein: CASSRPTLTYEQYF.